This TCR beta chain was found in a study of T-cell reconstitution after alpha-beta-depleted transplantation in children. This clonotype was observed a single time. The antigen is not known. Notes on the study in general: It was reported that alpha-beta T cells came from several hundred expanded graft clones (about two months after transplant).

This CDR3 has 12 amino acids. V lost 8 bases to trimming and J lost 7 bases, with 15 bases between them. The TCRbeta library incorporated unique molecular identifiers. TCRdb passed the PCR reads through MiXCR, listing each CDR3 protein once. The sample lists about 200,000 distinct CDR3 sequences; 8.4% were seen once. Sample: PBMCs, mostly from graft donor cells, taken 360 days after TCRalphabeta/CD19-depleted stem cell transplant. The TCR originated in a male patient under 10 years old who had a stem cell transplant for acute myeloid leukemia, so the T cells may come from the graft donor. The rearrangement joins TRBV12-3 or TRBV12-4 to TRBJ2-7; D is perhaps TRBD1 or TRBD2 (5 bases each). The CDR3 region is CASGDGPGEQYF. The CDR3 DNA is TGTGCCAGCGGGGACGGCCCGGGGGAGCAGTACTTC.